This TCR beta chain was obtained from a study of PD-1 blockade in classical Hodgkin lymphoma. Broader study findings: Newly diagnosed patients reportedly trailed healthy donors in baseline TCR diversity. Patients who responded completely had about the same baseline diversity as newly diagnosed patients.

CDR3 size: 15 residues. V was trimmed by 1 base and J by 4 bases, leaving 13 bases between them. Per the germline V gene, CDR1 is SGHTA and CDR2 is FQGTGA. As concerns this clone: Antigen: not known.

Each patient experienced a relapse that followed autologous stem cell transplantation, and brentuximab vedotin exposure varied. Assay used: immunoSEQ multiplex PCR; TCRdb lists only in-frame clones, some missing. Of fewer than 30,000 clones listed, around 78% are singletons. This clonotype was obtained from a human donor with classical Hodgkin lymphoma. The chain uses TRBV7-3 and TRBJ2-5; a weak D match, TRBD2 (6 bases). The input for sequencing was peripheral blood mononuclear cells (PBMCs), taken before the second cycle of nivolumab. CDR3 in DNA: TGTGCCAGCAGCTTAAGAGGGAGGACTTTAGAGACCCAGTACTTC. The encoded protein is CASSLRGRTLETQYF.